The 18 T cell receptor beta chains below come from one sample, sequenced in a study of blood T cell repertoires in COVID-19. TCRdb's copy holds only in-frame clones and misses some; the assay was immunoSEQ multiplex PCR. The sample lists a few hundred thousand clones; 85% to 90% were seen once. Material: PBMCs or T cells enriched from blood (not recorded which). The receptors were gathered from a young woman who had recovered from COVID-19.

This clone showed up just a few times. This chain links TRBV28 with TRBJ1-2; 8 bases are a match to TRBD1. Looked up from germline, CDR1 is MDHEN and CDR2 is SYDVKM. The junction had 19 bases not matched to a gene; V was cut back by 5 bases and J by 5 bases. The CDR3 sequence is 18 residues long. The CDR3 DNA reads as TGTGCCAGCAGTCTCCTGTTCAGGGGCAGGGGGCGCGGATATGGCTACACCTTC. Encoded protein: CASSLLFRGRGRGYGYTF.

V is TRBV28 and J is TRBJ1-5, with TRBD1 identical over 7 bases. The J segment lost 1 base and the V segment lost 3 bases, leaving 18 bases of the junction unmatched. Germline CDR1 reads MDHEN; CDR2 reads SYDVKM. CDR3 length: 20 residues. The CDR3 DNA is TGTGCCAGCAGTTTCAGATTAAGTTCTTACCTACAGGGGAGCAATCAGCCCCAGCATTTT. It translates to CASSFRLSSYLQGSNQPQHF.

The CDR3 DNA reads TGTGCCAGTAGTAGACCCGACTTAAATCAGCCCCAGCATTTT. This gives the protein CASSRPDLNQPQHF. The genes are TRBV19 and TRBJ1-5; no clear D gene. Trimming removed 4 bases from V and 4 bases from J, with 11 bases in between. Germline V CDR1 and CDR2: LNHDA, SQIVND (reference sequence). The CDR3 runs 14 residues.

The chain carries TRBV18 and TRBJ1-4; D is perhaps TRBD1 (6 bases). The germline V gene has CDR1 KGHSH and CDR2 LQKENI. The CDR3 is 16 residues long. The V end lost 4 bases, the J end lost 7 bases, and 19 bases lay between the germline ends. CDR3 amino acids: CASSRQDGGQGEKLFF. The CDR3 bases are TGTGCCAGCTCACGTCAGGATGGGGGACAAGGTGAAAAACTGTTTTTT.

The chain's CDR3 is CASETGPTYNEQFF. The CDR3 nucleotides read TGTGCCAGCGAGACAGGGCCCACCTACAATGAGCAGTTCTTC. The rearrangement links TRBV6-5 to TRBJ2-1, with 7 bases aligning to TRBD1. The junction had 6 bases not matched to a gene; V was cut back by 8 bases and J by 2 bases. The CDR3 loop spans 14 amino acids. CDR1 is MNHEY, CDR2 SVGAGI, per germline.

The genes are TRBV4-1 and TRBJ1-6; D not resolved. Germline values: CDR1 MGHRA, CDR2 YSYEKL. V lost 4 bases and J 7 bases, leaving 14 bases between the germline ends. The CDR3 spans 15 residues. The CDR3 reads CASSREMRLNSPLHF. The DNA of the CDR3 is TGCGCCAGCAGCCGAGAAATGAGGCTGAATTCACCCCTCCACTTT.

This chain uses TRBV11-2 with TRBJ1-1; TRBD1 matches 7 bases. Germline V CDR1 and CDR2: SGHAT, FQNNGV. The CDR3 runs to 14 residues. V dropped 1 base and J dropped 5; count of bases not matched to a gene: 4. In DNA, the CDR3 is TGTGCCAGCAGCTTAGGACCAGGGGGGACTGAAGCTTTCTTT. Protein product: CASSLGPGGTEAFF.

The CDR3 is CAWKTRTGQGGNTIYF. Written as DNA, the CDR3 is TGTGCCTGGAAAACCCGGACAGGCCAAGGTGGAAACACCATATATTTT. The V and J genes are TRBV30 and TRBJ1-3, with TRBD1 matching over 7 bases. The CDR3 consists of 16 residues. The V gene end was trimmed by 4 bases and the J gene end by 3 bases; junction bases not matched to a gene: 12. Germline assignment: CDR1 GTSNPN and CDR2 SVGIG (reference sequence).

The chain combines TRBV24-1 with TRBJ1-2; TRBD1 matches at 7 bases. In germline, CDR1 is KGHDR, CDR2 SFDVKD. This CDR3 has 15 amino acids. With V trimmed by 4 bases and J by 2 bases, 6 bases remained unmatched. CDR3 nucleotides: TGTGCCACCAGTGAAAGCCCAGGGGGAAACTATGGCTACACCTTC. Translating it yields CATSESPGGNYGYTF.

The rearrangement links TRBV28 to TRBJ1-4; tentative D call: TRBD1 (6 bases). Germline V lookup: CDR1 MDHEN, CDR2 SYDVKM. Trimming removed 6 bases at V and 7 bases at J, with 15 bases between. The CDR3 totals 14 residues. This CDR3 reads CASRPTGRGEKLFF. The CDR3 DNA reads TGTGCCAGCAGACCCACAGGGAGAGGTGAAAAACTGTTTTTT.

This chain joins TRBV2 and TRBJ1-4; tentatively, D is TRBD1 (6 bases). The CDR3 is 15 residues long. Germline V gene lookup returns CDR1 SNHLY and CDR2 FYNNEI. Trimming removed 4 bases from V and 8 bases from J, with 17 bases in between. The CDR3 sequence: CASSATGGQTEKLFF. In DNA, the CDR3 is TGTGCCAGCAGTGCTACAGGAGGACAGACGGAAAAACTGTTTTTT. The full variable domain, with the rest looked up from reference TRBV2 and TRBJ1-4, is EPEVTQTPSHQVTQMGQEVILRCVPISNHLYFYWYRQILGQKVEFLVSFYNNEISEKSEIFDDQFSVERPDGSNFTLKIRSTKLEDSAMYFCASSATGGQTEKLFFGSGTQLSVL.

J is TRBJ1-2 and V is TRBV5-4, with a possible D match to TRBD1 (5 bases). V shed 2 bases and J shed 8 bases, with 13 bases lying between them. CDR3 length: 13 amino acids. Germline-derived CDR1 and CDR2 are SGHNT and YYREEE (reference sequence). CDR3 sequence (DNA): TGTGCCAGCAGCTTTCCAGGGTTTGAAGGCTACACCTTC. Translation gives CASSFPGFEGYTF.

This clone appeared a few times. The genes are TRBV4-1 and TRBJ1-2, with D unresolved. Between the trimmed V and J ends, which lost 0 bases and 6 bases, there was a span of 11 bases. The length of the CDR3 is 14 residues. Germline V gene lookup returns CDR1 MGHRA and CDR2 YSYEKL. The CDR3 region is CASSQDEYADGYTF. CDR3 sequence (DNA): TGCGCCAGCAGCCAAGATGAATACGCAGATGGCTACACCTTC.

The chain recombines TRBV5-1 with TRBJ2-1, with D perhaps matching TRBD2 (5 bases). Germline V gene data show CDR1 as SGHRS and CDR2 as YFSETQ. The CDR3 is 15 amino acids. With 1 base removed from V and 4 bases from J, the gap between germline ends came to 12 bases. CDR3 DNA: TGCGCCAGCAGCTTGAGAATGGGCGGGTACAATGAGCAGTTCTTC. This encodes CASSLRMGGYNEQFF. Looking up the rest from reference TRBV5-1 and TRBJ2-1 gives the full variable domain: KAGVTQTPRYLIKTRGQQVTLSCSPISGHRSVSWYQQTPGQGLQFLFEYFSETQRNKGNFPGRFSGRQFSNSRSEMNVSTLELGDSALYLCASSLRMGGYNEQFFGPGTRLTVL.

This chain connects TRBV5-1 to TRBJ2-1; 8 bases agree with TRBD2. V was pared by 4 bases and J by 8 bases, with 11 bases of the junction left unmatched. The CDR3 runs 15 residues. The germline gives CDR1 SGHRS, CDR2 YFSETQ. CDR3 residues: CASSGREARRDEQFF. The DNA for the CDR3 is TGCGCCAGCAGCGGGCGGGAGGCACGTCGGGATGAGCAGTTCTTC.

This clone was seen a single time. The chain joins TRBV29-1 to TRBJ2-1; perhaps TRBD1 as D (6 bases). The CDR3 length is 14 residues. V dropped 1 base and J dropped 2 bases, with 9 bases sitting between them. Germline loops: CDR1 SQVTM, CDR2 ANQGSEA. This CDR3 is CSVEGAGAYNEQFF. The DNA of the CDR3 is TGCAGCGTTGAAGGGGCAGGGGCCTACAATGAGCAGTTCTTC.

This chain uses TRBV5-1 with TRBJ2-7; D is unresolved. Per the germline V gene, CDR1 is SGHRS and CDR2 is YFSETQ. Trimming took off 5 bases at V and 1 base at J, with 13 bases between the two ends. The CDR3 is made up of 14 amino acids. The CDR3 DNA reads as TGCGCCAGCAGAGAGGCAGCGAATTCCTACGAGCAGTACTTC. Translation gives CASREAANSYEQYF.

This sequence joins TRBV7-9 and TRBJ1-1; 7 nucleotides align to TRBD1. V lost 0 bases, J lost 4 bases, and 5 bases stayed unmatched. This CDR3 is 15 amino acids long. Germline loops: CDR1 SEHNR, CDR2 FQNEAQ (reference sequence). CDR3 in DNA: TGTGCCAGCAGCTTAGCGACTCCAGGGGGCACTGAAGCTTTCTTT. This translates into CASSLATPGGTEAFF.